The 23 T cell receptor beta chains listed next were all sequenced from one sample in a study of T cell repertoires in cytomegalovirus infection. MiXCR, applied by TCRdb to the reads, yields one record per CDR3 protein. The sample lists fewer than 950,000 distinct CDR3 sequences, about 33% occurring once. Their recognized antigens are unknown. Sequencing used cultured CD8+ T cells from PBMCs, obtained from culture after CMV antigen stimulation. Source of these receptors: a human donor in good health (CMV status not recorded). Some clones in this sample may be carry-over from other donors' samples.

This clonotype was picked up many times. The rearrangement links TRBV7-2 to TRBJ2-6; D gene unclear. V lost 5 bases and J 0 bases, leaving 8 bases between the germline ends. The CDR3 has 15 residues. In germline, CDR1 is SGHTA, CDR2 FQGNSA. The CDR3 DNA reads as TGTGCCAGCAGCCCCCCTAACTCTGGGGCCAACGTCCTGACTTTC. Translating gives CASSPPNSGANVLTF. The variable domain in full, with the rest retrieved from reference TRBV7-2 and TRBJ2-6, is GAGVSQSPSNKVTEKGKDVELRCDPISGHTALYWYRQSLGQGLEFLIYFQGNSAPDKSGLPSDRFSAERTGGSVSTLTIQRTQQEDSAVYLCASSPPNSGANVLTFGAGSRLTVL.

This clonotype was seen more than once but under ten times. The CDR3: CASSGKGTPSRYEQYV. Here the CDR3 DNA reads TGTGCCAGCAGTGGAAAAGGTACTCCATCACGCTACGAGCAGTACGTC. This chain uses TRBV6-1 with TRBJ2-7, with D hard to call. The CDR3 runs to 16 residues. Germline CDR1 MNHNS, CDR2 SASEGT. V shed 4 bases and J shed 3 bases, with 19 bases lying between them.

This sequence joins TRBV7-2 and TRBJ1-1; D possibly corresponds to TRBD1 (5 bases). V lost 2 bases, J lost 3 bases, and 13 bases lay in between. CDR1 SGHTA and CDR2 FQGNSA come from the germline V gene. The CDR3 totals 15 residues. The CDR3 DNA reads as TGTGCCAGCAGCTTAAGGACGGGGGTGGACACTGAAGCTTTCTTT. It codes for CASSLRTGVDTEAFF.

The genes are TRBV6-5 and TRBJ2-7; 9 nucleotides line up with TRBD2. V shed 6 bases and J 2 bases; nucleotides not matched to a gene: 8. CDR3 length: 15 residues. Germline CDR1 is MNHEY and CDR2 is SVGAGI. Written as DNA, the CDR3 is TGTGCCAGCAGGCCTAGCGGGGCAACCCCCTACGAGCAGTACGTC. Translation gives CASRPSGATPYEQYV.

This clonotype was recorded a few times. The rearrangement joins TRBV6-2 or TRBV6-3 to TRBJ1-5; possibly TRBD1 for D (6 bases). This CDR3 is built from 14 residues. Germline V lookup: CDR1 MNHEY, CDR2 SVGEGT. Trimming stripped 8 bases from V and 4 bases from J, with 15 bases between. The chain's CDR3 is CASQSYRENQPQHF. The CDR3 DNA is TGTGCCAGCCAGAGTTACAGGGAAAATCAGCCCCAGCATTTT.

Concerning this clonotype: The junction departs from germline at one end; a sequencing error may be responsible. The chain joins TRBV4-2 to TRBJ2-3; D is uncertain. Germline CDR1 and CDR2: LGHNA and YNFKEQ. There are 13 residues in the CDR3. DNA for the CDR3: TGTGCCAGCAGCGAAGACGGCGCAGAGCCGCAGTATTTT. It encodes CASSEDGAEPQYF.

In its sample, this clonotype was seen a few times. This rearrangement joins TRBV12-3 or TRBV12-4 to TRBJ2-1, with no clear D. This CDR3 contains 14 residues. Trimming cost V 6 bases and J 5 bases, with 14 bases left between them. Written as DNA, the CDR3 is TGTGCCAGCAGCACCGGTGTGGTGGACAATGAGCAGTTCTTC. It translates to CASSTGVVDNEQFF.

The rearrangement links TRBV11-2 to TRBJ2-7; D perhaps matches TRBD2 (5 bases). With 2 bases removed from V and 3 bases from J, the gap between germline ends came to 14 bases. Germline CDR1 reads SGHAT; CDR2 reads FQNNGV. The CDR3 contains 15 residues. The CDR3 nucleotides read TGTGCCAGCAGCTTATACGCCCAAGCGGACTACGAGCAGTACGTC. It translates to CASSLYAQADYEQYV.

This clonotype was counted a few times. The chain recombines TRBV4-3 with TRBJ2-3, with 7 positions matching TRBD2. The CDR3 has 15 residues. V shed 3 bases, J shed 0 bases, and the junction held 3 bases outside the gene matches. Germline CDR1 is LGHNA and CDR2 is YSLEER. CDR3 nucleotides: TGCGCCAGCAGCCAGGGGGGGGGAAGCACAGATACGCAGTATTTT. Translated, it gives CASSQGGGSTDTQYF.

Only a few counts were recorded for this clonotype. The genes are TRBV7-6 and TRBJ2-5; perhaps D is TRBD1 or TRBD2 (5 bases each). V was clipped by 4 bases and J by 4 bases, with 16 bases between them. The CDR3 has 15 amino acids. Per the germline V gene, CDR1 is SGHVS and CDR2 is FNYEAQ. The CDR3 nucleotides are TGTGCCAGCAGCTCGCTCCAGGGTGGGGGAGAGACCCAGTACTTC. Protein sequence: CASSSLQGGGETQYF.

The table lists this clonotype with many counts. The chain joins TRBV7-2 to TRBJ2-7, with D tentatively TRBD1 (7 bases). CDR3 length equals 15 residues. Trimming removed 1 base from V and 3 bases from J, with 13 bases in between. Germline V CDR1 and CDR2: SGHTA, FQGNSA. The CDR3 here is CASSLDGGGFYEQYF. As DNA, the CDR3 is TGTGCCAGCAGCTTAGATGGAGGGGGCTTCTACGAGCAGTACTTC. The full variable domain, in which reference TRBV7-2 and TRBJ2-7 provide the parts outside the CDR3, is GAGVSQSPSNKVTEKGKDVELRCDPISGHTALYWYRQSLGQGLEFLIYFQGNSAPDKSGLPSDRFSAERTGGSVSTLTIQRTQQEDSAVYLCASSLDGGGFYEQYFGPGTRLTVT.

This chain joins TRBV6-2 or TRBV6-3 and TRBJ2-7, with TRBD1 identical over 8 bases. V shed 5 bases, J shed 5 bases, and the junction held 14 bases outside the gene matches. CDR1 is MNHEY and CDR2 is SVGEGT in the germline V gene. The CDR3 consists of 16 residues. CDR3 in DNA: TGTGCCAGCAGTGAACTGGGCAGGGGGCGAACCGACGAGCAGTACTTC. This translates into CASSELGRGRTDEQYF.

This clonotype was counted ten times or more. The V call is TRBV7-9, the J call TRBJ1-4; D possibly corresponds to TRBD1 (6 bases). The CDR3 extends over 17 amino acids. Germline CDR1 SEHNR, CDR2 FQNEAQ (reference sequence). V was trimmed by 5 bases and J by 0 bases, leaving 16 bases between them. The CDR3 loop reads CASSATLRQATNEKLFF. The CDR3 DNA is TGTGCCAGCAGCGCAACCCTGCGACAGGCAACTAATGAAAAACTGTTTTTT.

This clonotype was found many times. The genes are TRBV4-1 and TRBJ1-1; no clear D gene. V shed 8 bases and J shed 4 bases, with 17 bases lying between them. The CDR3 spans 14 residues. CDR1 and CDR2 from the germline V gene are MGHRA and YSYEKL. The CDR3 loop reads CASGLKAQATEAFF. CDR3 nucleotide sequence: TGCGCCAGCGGGTTGAAGGCGCAGGCCACTGAAGCTTTCTTT.

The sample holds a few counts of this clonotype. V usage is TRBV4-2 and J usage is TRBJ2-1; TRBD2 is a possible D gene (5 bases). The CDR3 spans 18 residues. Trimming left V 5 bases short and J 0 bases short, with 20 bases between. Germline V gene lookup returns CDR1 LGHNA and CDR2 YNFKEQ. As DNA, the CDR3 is TGTGCCAGCAGCTTCCCAAGGCGGGCAGCGAGCTCCTACAATGAGCAGTTCTTC. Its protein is CASSFPRRAASSYNEQFF.

The CDR3 spells CASSFKYTEAFF. CDR3 coding DNA: TGTGCCAGCAGTTTTAAGTACACTGAAGCTTTCTTT. V is TRBV28 and J is TRBJ1-1; D is undetermined. Germline V gene sequence: CDR1 MDHEN, CDR2 SYDVKM. The length of the CDR3 is 12 residues. V was shortened by 3 bases and J by 3 bases, with 5 bases between the two germline ends.

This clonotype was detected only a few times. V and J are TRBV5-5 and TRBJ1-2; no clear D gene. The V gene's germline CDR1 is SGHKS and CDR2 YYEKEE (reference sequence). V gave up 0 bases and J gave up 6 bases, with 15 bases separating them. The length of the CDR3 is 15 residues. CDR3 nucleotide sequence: TGTGCCAGCAGCTTGGCGTCCCTCGGAAGGGATGGCTACACCTTC. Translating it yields CASSLASLGRDGYTF. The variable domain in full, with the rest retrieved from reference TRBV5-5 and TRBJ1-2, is DAGVTQSPTHLIKTRGQQVTLRCSPISGHKSVSWYQQVLGQGPQFIFQYYEKEERGRGNFPDRFSARQFPNYSSELNVNALLLGDSALYLCASSLASLGRDGYTFGSGTRLTVV.

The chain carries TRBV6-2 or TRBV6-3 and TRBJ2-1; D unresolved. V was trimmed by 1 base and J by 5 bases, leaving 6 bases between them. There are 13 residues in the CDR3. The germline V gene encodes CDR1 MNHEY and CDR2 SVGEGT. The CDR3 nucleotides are TGTGCCAGCAGTTACTTCGGAAACAATGAGCAGTTCTTC. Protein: CASSYFGNNEQFF.

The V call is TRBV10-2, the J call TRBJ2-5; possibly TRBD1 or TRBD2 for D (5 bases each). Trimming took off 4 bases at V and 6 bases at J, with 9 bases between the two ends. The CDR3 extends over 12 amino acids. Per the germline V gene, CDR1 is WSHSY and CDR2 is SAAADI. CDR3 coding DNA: TGCGCCAGCAGTGGGGGGTGGAAGACCCAGTACTTC. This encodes CASSGGWKTQYF.

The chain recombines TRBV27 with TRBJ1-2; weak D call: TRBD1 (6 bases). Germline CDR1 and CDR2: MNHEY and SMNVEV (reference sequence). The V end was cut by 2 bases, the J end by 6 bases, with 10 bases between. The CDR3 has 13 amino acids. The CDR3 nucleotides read TGTGCCAGCAGTTTAAGGGGGTATGATGGCTACACCTTC. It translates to CASSLRGYDGYTF.

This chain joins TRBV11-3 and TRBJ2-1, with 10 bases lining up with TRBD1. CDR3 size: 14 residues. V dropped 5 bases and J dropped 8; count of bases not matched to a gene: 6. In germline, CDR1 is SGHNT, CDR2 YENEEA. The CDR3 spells CASSHGTGVDEQFF. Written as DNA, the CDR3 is TGTGCCAGCAGCCACGGGACAGGGGTGGATGAGCAGTTCTTC.

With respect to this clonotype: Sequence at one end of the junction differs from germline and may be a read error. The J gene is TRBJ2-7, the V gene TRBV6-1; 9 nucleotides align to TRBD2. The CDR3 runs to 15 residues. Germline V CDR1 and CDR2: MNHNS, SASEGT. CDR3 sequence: CANSLSGGLLYEQYF. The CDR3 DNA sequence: TGTGCCAACAGTCTTAGCGGGGGCTTGCTCTACGAGCAGTACTTC.

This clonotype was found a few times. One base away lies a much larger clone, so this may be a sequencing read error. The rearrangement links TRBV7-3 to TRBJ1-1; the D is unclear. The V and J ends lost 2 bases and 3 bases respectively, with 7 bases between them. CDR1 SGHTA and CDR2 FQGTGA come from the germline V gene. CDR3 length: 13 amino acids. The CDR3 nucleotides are TGTGCCAGCAGCTTAGCGATGGACACTGAAGCTTTCTTT. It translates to CASSLAMDTEAFF. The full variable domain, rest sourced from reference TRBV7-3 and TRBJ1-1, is GAGVSQTPSNKVTEKGKYVELRCDPISGHTALYWYRQSLGQGPEFLIYFQGTGAADDSGLPNDRFFAVRPEGSVSTLKIQRTERGDSAVYLCASSLAMDTEAFFGQGTRLTVV.